The TCR beta chain described here comes from a study of T-cell memory formation after mild COVID-19. Study as a whole: There were largely donor-specific TCR clusters.

Study-wide findings and caveats: Some SARS-CoV-2-responding clones were already detected in memory before infection.

The germline gives CDR1 LGHNA, CDR2 YNFKEQ. V lost 1 base to trimming and J lost 8 bases; unmatched junction nucleotides: 4. The CDR3 sequence is 14 residues long. It was 5'RACE with constant-segment primers that produced the TCR alpha and TCR beta cDNA libraries, which carried sample barcodes and UMIs. Via MiXCR, TCRdb re-called the 5' RACE reads, giving one row per CDR3 protein. The sample lists approximately 250,000 distinct CDR3 sequences; around 16% were seen once. On this clonotype itself: The antigen is not known.

The receptor was derived from a young man who had mild COVID-19 (a few samples of this study predate the infection). Cell type and time point are not known. The chain carries TRBV4-2 and TRBJ2-4, with TRBD2 identical over 8 bases. The sequencing sample was made of PBMCs or a T cell subset sorted from them (not recorded which). Written as DNA, the CDR3 is TGTGCCAGCAGCCAAGGGGCAGCGGGAGACATTCAGTACTTC. Amino acids: CASSQGAAGDIQYF.